A selection of T cell receptor beta chains follows, all from one sample in a study of blood T cell repertoires in COVID-19. Only in-frame clones appear in the TCRdb table, and some are missing; sequencing was by immunoSEQ multiplex PCR. The table shows some 98,000 clones, with 70% to 85% occurring only once. The sequenced sample was peripheral blood. The receptors stem from a man aged 70-80 years with acute or convalescent COVID-19. Each CDR3 is given with its conserved first and last residue. D genes are given only for firm matches. Not every row has a clone size; where given, it reads once, few, many or a size class.

D	V	size	J	DNA	CDR3
TRBD2	TRBV5-1	.	TRBJ2-7	TGCGCCAGCAGCTTGGGACTAGCGGGGGCTGAATACGAGCAGTACTTC	CASSLGLAGAEYEQYF
.	TRBV5-4	.	TRBJ2-6	TGTGCCAGCAGCCTTCAGCGGATACTTGGGGCCAACGTCCTGACTTTC	CASSLQRILGANVLTF
.	TRBV7-3	.	TRBJ2-7	TGTGCCAGCAGCTTAGTTTCAGGGGCCTACGAGCAGTACTTC	CASSLVSGAYEQYF
.	TRBV24-1	.	TRBJ1-1	TGTGCCACCAGTGATACAATGAACACTGAAGCTTTCTTT	CATSDTMNTEAFF
.	TRBV19	.	TRBJ2-7	TGTGCCAGTACCCCAGAGGCCGGAGCCTACGAGCAGTACTTC	CASTPEAGAYEQYF
TRBD1	TRBV19	few	TRBJ2-7	TGTGCCAGTAGTACCGACGGACAGGGTAATGTGTACGAGCAGTACTTC	CASSTDGQGNVYEQYF
TRBD1	TRBV27	once	TRBJ1-6	TGTGCCAGCAGTTCTAGACAGGGATTGAATTCACCCCTCCACTTT	CASSSRQGLNSPLHF
TRBD2	TRBV11-2	.	TRBJ2-2	TGTGCCAGCAGCTTCACTAGCGGGAGTGCCGGGGAGCTGTTTTTT	CASSFTSGSAGELFF
.	TRBV4-1	.	TRBJ2-7	TGCGCCAGCAGCCGCCAATCTAGCGAGGGCTACGAGCAGTACTTC	CASSRQSSEGYEQYF
.	TRBV30	.	TRBJ2-7	TGTGCCTGGAGTGTTCCCAGGGGCGAGCAGTACTTC	CAWSVPRGEQYF
.	TRBV2	.	TRBJ1-5	TGTGCCAGCAGTGAGGGACATCGGTCTGGGCCCCAGCATTTT	CASSEGHRSGPQHF
.	TRBV7-6	.	TRBJ1-5	TGTGCCAGCAGCTTAGAAGGGGCCTCTCAGCCCCAGCATTTT	CASSLEGASQPQHF
.	TRBV28	.	TRBJ1-1	TGTGCCAGCAGTCCTCCGGGAAGGGCAACTGAAGCTTTCTTT	CASSPPGRATEAFF
.	TRBV5-8	.	TRBJ1-3	TGTGCCAGCAGCTTTACAGCTGGAAACACCATATATTTT	CASSFTAGNTIYF
.	TRBV30	.	TRBJ2-7	TGTGCCTGGAGGCCGGTTTCCTACGAGCAGTACTTC	CAWRPVSYEQYF
.	TRBV30	.	TRBJ1-5	TGTGCCTGGAGTGTATCTGGTCGGGTACGTACTGTCGATCAGCCCCAGCATTTT	CAWSVSGRVRTVDQPQHF
.	TRBV12-3/TRBV12-4	.	TRBJ1-2	TGTGCCAGCAGTTTTGCTGGGAGCGGCTACACCTTC	CASSFAGSGYTF
TRBD1	TRBV5-1	.	TRBJ1-6	TGCGCCAGCAGCATCGGGACAGTTGGAAATTCACCCCTCCACTTT	CASSIGTVGNSPLHF
TRBD1	TRBV19	.	TRBJ2-1	TGTGCCAGCACCTTGGGACAGAGCTCCTACAATGAGCAGTTCTTC	CASTLGQSSYNEQFF
.	TRBV11-2	.	TRBJ2-2	TGTGCCAGCAGCCGCCCGACAGTACTTGCGAACACCGGGGAGCTGTTTTTT	CASSRPTVLANTGELFF
TRBD2	TRBV9	.	TRBJ2-2	TGTGCCAGCAGCCCAGGACTAGCGGTCACCGGGGAGCTGTTTTTT	CASSPGLAVTGELFF
.	TRBV18	.	TRBJ1-1	TGTGCCAGCTCTCTACGAAACACTGAAGCTTTCTTT	CASSLRNTEAFF
.	TRBV25-1	.	TRBJ1-1	TGTGCCAGCAGTGAATTCGGGGGGGAGACTGAAGCTTTCTTT	CASSEFGGETEAFF
TRBD2	TRBV19	.	TRBJ2-1	TGTGCCAGTAGTATATATAGCGGGAGGGCGTGGAATGAGCAGTTCTTC	CASSIYSGRAWNEQFF
TRBD1	TRBV19	.	TRBJ1-5	TGTGCCAGTACCGACAGGGTAGGGAATGATCAGCCCCAGCATTTT	CASTDRVGNDQPQHF
TRBD1	TRBV19	.	TRBJ1-5	TGTGCCAGTAGTAAAGAACAGGGGGAGAGCAATCAGCCCCAGCATTTT	CASSKEQGESNQPQHF
TRBD1	TRBV18	.	TRBJ2-5	TGTGCCAGCTCCAAACCTGAACAGGGGGAGACCCAGTACTTC	CASSKPEQGETQYF
.	TRBV2	.	TRBJ2-3	TGTGCCAGCAGTGATTGGGGGCCGAGCACAGATACGCAGTATTTT	CASSDWGPSTDTQYF
.	TRBV6-5	.	TRBJ1-2	TGTGCCAGCAGCGAGACACAGGGAGAGGGCTACACCTTC	CASSETQGEGYTF
.	TRBV9	.	TRBJ2-7	TGTGCCAGCAACCGAGACAGCACTGACGAGCAGTACTTC	CASNRDSTDEQYF
TRBD2	TRBV28	.	TRBJ2-2	TGTGCCAGCAGTTTATCAGGGCTAGCGGCGATCACCGGGGAGCTGTTTTTT	CASSLSGLAAITGELFF
.	TRBV4-3	.	TRBJ2-1	TGCGCCAGCAGCGTGCAGCCCAACGTCGGGGATGAGCAGTTCTTC	CASSVQPNVGDEQFF
.	TRBV7-9	.	TRBJ1-5	TGTGCCAGCAGCTTAGGACGGGGCAATCAGCCCCAGCATTTT	CASSLGRGNQPQHF
.	TRBV5-1	.	TRBJ1-5	TGCGCCAGCAGCTTGGCCCCCTCTAGCAATCAGCCCCAGCATTTT	CASSLAPSSNQPQHF
TRBD2	TRBV4-2	few	TRBJ2-5	TGTGCCAGCAGCCGCGGACTAGCGGGGGCCAACCAAGAGACCCAGTACTTC	CASSRGLAGANQETQYF
.	TRBV7-6	few	TRBJ1-2	TGTGCCAGCAGTTCGTCAGGGAACTATGGCTACACCTTC	CASSSSGNYGYTF
.	TRBV5-4	.	TRBJ2-3	TGTGCCAGCAGCTTGGAACAGCTTAACACAGATACGCAGTATTTT	CASSLEQLNTDTQYF
.	TRBV30	.	TRBJ1-1	TGTGCCTGGAGTACTGAAGGTCTAGGGGACACTGAAGCTTTCTTT	CAWSTEGLGDTEAFF
TRBD1	TRBV19	.	TRBJ1-3	TGTGCCACCAAGGACAGGGAGGTCGGTGGAAACACCATATATTTT	CATKDREVGGNTIYF
TRBD2	TRBV7-6	.	TRBJ2-2	TGTGCCAGCAGCTTAGGACTAGCCGGCGGTATCGGTACCGGGGAGCTGTTTTTT	CASSLGLAGGIGTGELFF
TRBD1	TRBV7-2	.	TRBJ2-4	TGTGCCAGCAGCTTCGGACAGGGGGGGAAAAACATTCAGTACTTC	CASSFGQGGKNIQYF
TRBD1	TRBV30	.	TRBJ1-4	TGTGCCTGGAGTGGGTTAATAGCAGGACAGGGGCATAATGAAAAACTGTTTTTT	CAWSGLIAGQGHNEKLFF